The 19 T cell receptor beta chains below come from one sample, sequenced in a study of metastatic and nonmetastatic thyroid tumors. TCRdb re-analyzed the PCR reads using MiXCR. The table includes tens of thousands of clones, around 31% detected once. No patient received treatment before thyroid surgery. The sample comprised tumor tissue. These receptors all stem from a female donor with papillary thyroid cancer or a benign thyroid nodule (not recorded which). Some clones in this sample may be carry-over from other donors' samples.

The chain recombines TRBV20-1 with TRBJ2-7, with TRBD2 as a possible D gene (6 bases). CDR3 length: 13 residues. The V gene lost 3 bases and the J gene lost 2 bases, with 11 bases spanning the gap. Germline values: CDR1 DFQATT, CDR2 SNEGSKA (reference sequence). The DNA for the CDR3 is TGCAGTGCTAGCTGGCGGGAACCCTACGAGCAGTACTTC. This codes for CSASWREPYEQYF.

This clone showed up just a few times. The chain recombines TRBV19 with TRBJ2-2; D perhaps matches TRBD1 (6 bases). The V end lost 7 bases, the J end lost 4 bases, and 16 bases lay between the germline ends. The germline V gene encodes CDR1 LNHDA and CDR2 SQIVND (reference sequence). The CDR3 runs 15 residues. The CDR3 reads CASIDGRGVTGELFF. In nucleotides, the CDR3 is TGTGCCAGTATAGACGGCAGGGGAGTCACCGGGGAGCTGTTTTTT.

The chain is built from TRBV28 and TRBJ2-7; 12 bases map to TRBD1. The V gene's germline CDR1 is MDHEN and CDR2 SYDVKM. The V segment lost 11 bases and the J segment 3 bases; nucleotides outside the gene matches: 14. CDR3 size: 16 residues. The CDR3 DNA reads as TGTGCCTCCAGAGGGACAGGGGGCATCTTGGTCTACGAGCAGTACTTC. It specifies CASRGTGGILVYEQYF.

In its sample, this clone was seen a few times. This chain joins TRBV7-2 and TRBJ1-2, with 10 bases that match TRBD1. This CDR3 has 15 residues. Trimming took 2 bases from V and 8 from J; bases not matched to a gene: 8. The germline gives CDR1 SGHTA, CDR2 FQGNSA. Here the CDR3 DNA reads TGTGCCAGCAGCTTAACCCGACAGGGGGCAGGAGGCTACACCTTC. Translation: CASSLTRQGAGGYTF.

This chain uses TRBV11-2 with TRBJ2-7, with 7 bases lining up with TRBD1. The CDR3 is made up of 16 amino acids. The ends lost 5 bases at V and 3 bases at J; junction bases unmatched: 13. Looked up from germline, CDR1 is SGHAT and CDR2 is FQNNGV. This CDR3 reads CASSPSEGTDFYEQYF. The CDR3 DNA follows: TGTGCCAGCAGCCCTTCTGAGGGGACAGATTTCTACGAGCAGTACTTC.

This clone came up a few times. The DNA of the CDR3 is TGTGCCAGCAGTAAACAAGAATCCAATTCACCCCTCCACTTT. Translation gives CASSKQESNSPLHF. The chain combines TRBV6-1 with TRBJ1-6; no reliable D call. The CDR3 runs 14 residues. Germline assignment: CDR1 MNHNS and CDR2 SASEGT. V lost 5 bases and J lost 7, with 12 bases in between.

The chain has TRBV19 and TRBJ1-5, with D possibly matching TRBD1 (5 bases). Germline V gene data show CDR1 as LNHDA and CDR2 as SQIVND (reference sequence). The CDR3 is 12 residues long. Trimming left V 4 bases short and J 11 bases short, with 12 bases between. CDR3 residues: CASSNTQGAQHF. In DNA form, the CDR3 reads TGTGCCAGTAGTAACACGCAGGGAGCCCAGCATTTT.

This chain uses TRBV5-1 with TRBJ2-7; maybe TRBD2 (6 bases). The CDR3 loop spans 14 amino acids. With 4 bases removed from V and 7 bases from J, the gap between germline ends came to 18 bases. CDR1 and CDR2 (germline): SGHRS, YFSETQ. CDR3 loop: CASSGGNSYEEQYF. The CDR3 DNA sequence: TGCGCCAGCAGCGGGGGGAACTCCTACGAGGAGCAGTACTTC.

The chain combines TRBV6-2 or TRBV6-3 with TRBJ2-2; D is uncertain. Germline V lookup: CDR1 MNHEY, CDR2 SVGEGT. The CDR3 loop spans 13 amino acids. With 1 base removed from V and 5 bases from J, the gap between germline ends came to 5 bases. The CDR3, as DNA: TGTGCCAGCAGTTACTTTGGGACCGGGGAGCTGTTTTTT. The encoded protein is CASSYFGTGELFF.

This clone showed up just a few times. Here the CDR3 reads CASSLERQAVNGELFF. The DNA of the CDR3 is TGTGCCAGCAGTTTAGAGAGACAGGCGGTTAACGGGGAGCTGTTTTTT. The chain combines TRBV28 with TRBJ2-2; the D gene is possibly TRBD1 (6 bases). Germline CDR1 and CDR2: MDHEN and SYDVKM. This CDR3 spans 16 amino acids. V lost 2 bases and J 7 bases, leaving 17 bases between the germline ends.

V is TRBV9 and J is TRBJ2-3; tentatively, D is TRBD2 (7 bases). This CDR3 region has 15 residues. Trimming pared 4 bases from V and 6 bases from J, leaving 18 bases between. The germline V gene encodes CDR1 SGDLS and CDR2 YYNGEE. The CDR3 spells CASSHPGEGVDTQYF. Here the CDR3 DNA reads TGTGCCAGCAGCCACCCCGGGGAGGGGGTTGATACGCAGTATTTT.

The V gene is TRBV11-2, the J gene TRBJ1-2, with D possibly matching TRBD1 (6 bases). Germline V gene lookup returns CDR1 SGHAT and CDR2 FQNNGV. The CDR3 contains 15 residues. V was clipped by 1 base and J by 2 bases, with 11 bases between them. The CDR3 loop is CASSLGYGGNYGYTF. The DNA of the CDR3 is TGTGCCAGCAGCTTAGGGTATGGGGGCAACTATGGCTACACCTTC.

The V gene is TRBV28, the J gene TRBJ1-2; the D is unclear. This CDR3 contains 11 residues. CDR1 is MDHEN, CDR2 SYDVKM, per germline. The ends were cut back, 5 bases at V and 4 bases at J, with 5 bases in the middle. The CDR3 bases are TGTGCCAGCAGTACGGTCTATGGCTACACCTTC. Translated: CASSTVYGYTF.

Concerning this clone: Lacking the conserved final phenylalanine or tryptophan, this CDR3 likely reflects a read error. Because the CDR3's place on the DNA is in doubt, the DNA is left out and the CDR3 is given as listed by TCRdb. The chain combines TRBV7-9 with TRBJ1-2; the table names TRBD1, a call not compared with the DNA. Germline assignment: CDR1 SEHNR and CDR2 FQNEAQ (reference sequence). The CDR3 region is 10 residues in length, termini included. CDR3 amino acids: CASSPGGDTV.

V gene TRBV5-4 combines with J gene TRBJ2-2; D perhaps matches TRBD2 (6 bases). This CDR3 contains 14 residues. Trimming took off 4 bases at V and 7 bases at J, with 14 bases between the two ends. CDR1 is SGHNT and CDR2 is YYREEE in the germline V gene (reference sequence). The CDR3 DNA is TGTGCCAGCAGCGGCGGGACTCGGGGCGGGGAGCTGTTTTTT. Residues: CASSGGTRGGELFF. The variable domain in full, completed from reference TRBV5-4 and TRBJ2-2, reads ETGVTQSPTHLIKTRGQQVTLRCSSQSGHNTVSWYQQALGQGPQFIFQYYREEENGRGNFPPRFSGLQFPNYSSELNVNALELDDSALYLCASSGGTRGGELFFGEGSRLTVL.

The table lists this clone with a few counts. The sample holds other DNA sequences that translate to the same CDR3. V and J are TRBV28 and TRBJ1-2; 7 nucleotides match TRBD1. The germline CDR1 and CDR2 sequences are MDHEN and SYDVKM. V was clipped by 6 bases and J by 6 bases; unmatched bases: 10. The CDR3 runs 14 residues. The CDR3 reads CASSLRTGAHGYTF. The DNA of the CDR3 is TGTGCCAGCAGCCTACGAACAGGGGCTCATGGCTACACCTTC.

The V call is TRBV7-6, the J call TRBJ2-5, with TRBD1 matching over 8 bases. This CDR3 spans 14 amino acids. Germline trimming cut 4 bases from V and 1 base from J; bases unmatched to any gene: 2. Germline CDR1 reads SGHVS; CDR2 reads FNYEAQ. This CDR3 reads CASSYGQGQETQYF. CDR3 bases: TGTGCCAGCAGCTATGGACAGGGCCAAGAGACCCAGTACTTC. The variable domain in full, with the rest retrieved from reference TRBV7-6 and TRBJ2-5, is GAGVSQSPRYKVTKRGQDVALRCDPISGHVSLYWYRQALGQGPEFLTYFNYEAQQDKSGLPNDRFSAERPEGSISTLTIQRTEQRDSAMYRCASSYGQGQETQYFGPGTRLLVL.

This clone was detected only once. This chain joins TRBV9 and TRBJ2-7, with 10 bases that match TRBD2. Trimming took 0 bases from V and 2 from J; bases not matched to a gene: 14. The germline gives CDR1 SGDLS, CDR2 YYNGEE. CDR3 length equals 19 residues. The CDR3 is CASSVVESSGRLVTYEQYF. The CDR3 DNA reads as TGTGCCAGCAGCGTAGTGGAAAGTAGCGGGAGGTTGGTAACCTACGAGCAGTACTTC.

This clone ranks as large (0.1 to 1%). This chain uses TRBV12-3 or TRBV12-4 with TRBJ1-4; D is undetermined. Trimming removed 4 bases at V and 5 bases at J, with 5 bases between. The CDR3 runs 12 residues. CDR3 in DNA: TGTGCCAGCAGTTCAGTAAATGAAAAACTGTTTTTT. Protein product: CASSSVNEKLFF.